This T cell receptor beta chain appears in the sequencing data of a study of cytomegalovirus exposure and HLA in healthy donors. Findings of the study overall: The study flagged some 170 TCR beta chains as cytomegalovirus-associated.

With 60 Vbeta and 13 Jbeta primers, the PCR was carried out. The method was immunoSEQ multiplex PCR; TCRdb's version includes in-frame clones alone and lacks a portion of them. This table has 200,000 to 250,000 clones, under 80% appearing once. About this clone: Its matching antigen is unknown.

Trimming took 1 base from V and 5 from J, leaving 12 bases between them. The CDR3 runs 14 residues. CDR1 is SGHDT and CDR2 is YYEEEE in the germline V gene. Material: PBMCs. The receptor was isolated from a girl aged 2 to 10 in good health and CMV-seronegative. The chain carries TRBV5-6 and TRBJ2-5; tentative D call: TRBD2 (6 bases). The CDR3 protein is CASSLYGGGETQYF. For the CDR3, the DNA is TGTGCCAGCAGCTTGTACGGGGGTGGGGAGACCCAGTACTTC. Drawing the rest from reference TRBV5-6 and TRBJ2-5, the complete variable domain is DAGVTQSPTHLIKTRGQQVTLRCSPKSGHDTVSWYQQALGQGPQFIFQYYEEEERQRGNFPDRFSGHQFPNYSSELNVNALLLGDSALYLCASSLYGGGETQYFGPGTRLLVL.